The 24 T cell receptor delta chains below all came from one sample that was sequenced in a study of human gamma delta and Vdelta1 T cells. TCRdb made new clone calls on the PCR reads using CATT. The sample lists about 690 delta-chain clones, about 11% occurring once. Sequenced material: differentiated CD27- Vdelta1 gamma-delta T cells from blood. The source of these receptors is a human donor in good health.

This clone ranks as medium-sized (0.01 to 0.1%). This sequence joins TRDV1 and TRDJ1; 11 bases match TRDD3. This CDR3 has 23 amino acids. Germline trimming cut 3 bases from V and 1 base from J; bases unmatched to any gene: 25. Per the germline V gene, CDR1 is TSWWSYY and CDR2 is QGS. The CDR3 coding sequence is TGTGCTCTTGGGGATCAGGTCCCCCACCCTTTCTACTGGGGGATATGTGGCACCGATAAACTCATCTTT. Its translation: CALGDQVPHPFYWGICGTDKLIF.

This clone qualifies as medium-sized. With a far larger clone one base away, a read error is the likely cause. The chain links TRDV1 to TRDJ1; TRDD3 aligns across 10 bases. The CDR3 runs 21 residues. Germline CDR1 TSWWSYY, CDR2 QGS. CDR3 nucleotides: TGTGCTCCTGGGAACTACCTTCACTTCTATCGGGGGATACGGGGAGCCGATAAACTCATCTTT. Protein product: CAPGNYLHFYRGIRGADKLIF.

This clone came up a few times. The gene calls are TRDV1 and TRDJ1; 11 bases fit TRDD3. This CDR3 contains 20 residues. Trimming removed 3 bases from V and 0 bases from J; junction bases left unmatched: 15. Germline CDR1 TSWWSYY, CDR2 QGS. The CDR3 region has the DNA TGTGCTCTTGGGGAGAGTTCCCCGTACTGGGGGATATCATACACCGATAAACTCATCTTT. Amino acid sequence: CALGESSPYWGISYTDKLIF.

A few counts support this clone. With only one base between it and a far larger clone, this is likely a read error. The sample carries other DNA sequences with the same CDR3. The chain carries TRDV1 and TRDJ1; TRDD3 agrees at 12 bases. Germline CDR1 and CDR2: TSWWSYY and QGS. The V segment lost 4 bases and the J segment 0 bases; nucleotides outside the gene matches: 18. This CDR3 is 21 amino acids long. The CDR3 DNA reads TGTGCTCTTGGGGTTGGCCCCGTCTTAGCCTGGGGGATACGGCACACCGATAAACTCATCTTT. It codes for CALGVGPVLAWGIRHTDKLIF.

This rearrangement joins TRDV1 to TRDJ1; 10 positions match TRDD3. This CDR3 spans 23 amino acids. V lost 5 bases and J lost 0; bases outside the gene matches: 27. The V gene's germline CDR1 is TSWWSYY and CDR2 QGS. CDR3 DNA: TGTGCTCTTGGGAAAATCGTCCCCTCCTACTGGGGGATCCGATTAATGTACACCGATAAACTCATCTTT. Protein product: CALGKIVPSYWGIRLMYTDKLIF.

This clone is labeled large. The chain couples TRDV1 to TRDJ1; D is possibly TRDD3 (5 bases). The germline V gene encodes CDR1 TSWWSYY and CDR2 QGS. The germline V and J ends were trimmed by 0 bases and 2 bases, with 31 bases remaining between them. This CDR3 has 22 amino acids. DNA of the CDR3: TGTGCTCTTGGGGAACTGGAGTCCAAACGATGGGGAGGGGGTAGGAGAACCGATAAACTCATCTTT. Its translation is CALGELESKRWGGGRRTDKLIF.

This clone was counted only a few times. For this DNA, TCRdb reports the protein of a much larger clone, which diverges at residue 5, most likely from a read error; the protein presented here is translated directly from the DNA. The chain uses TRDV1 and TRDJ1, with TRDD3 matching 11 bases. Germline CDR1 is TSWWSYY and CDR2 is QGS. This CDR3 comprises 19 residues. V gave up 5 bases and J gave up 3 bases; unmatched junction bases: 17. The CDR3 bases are TGTGCTCTTGGGCAGAGCGCCCTCCTACGCTGGGGGATACCCGATAAACTCATCTTT. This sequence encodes CALGQSALLRWGIPDKLIF.

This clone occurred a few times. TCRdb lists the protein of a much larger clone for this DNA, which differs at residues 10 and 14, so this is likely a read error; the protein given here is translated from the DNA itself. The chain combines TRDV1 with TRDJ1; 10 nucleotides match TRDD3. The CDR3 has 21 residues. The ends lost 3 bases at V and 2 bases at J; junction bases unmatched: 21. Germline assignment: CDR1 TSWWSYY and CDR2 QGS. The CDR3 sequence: CALGDIARPTYWGMRTDKLIF. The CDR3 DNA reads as TGTGCTCTTGGGGACATAGCTCGGCCTACCTACTGGGGGATGCGTACCGATAAACTCATCTTT.

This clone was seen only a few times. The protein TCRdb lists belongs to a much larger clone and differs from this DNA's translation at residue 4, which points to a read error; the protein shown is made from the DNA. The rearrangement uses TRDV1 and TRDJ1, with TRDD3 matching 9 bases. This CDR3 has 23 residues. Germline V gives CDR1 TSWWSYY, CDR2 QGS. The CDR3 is CALRDPRPSIRTGGPGITDKLIF. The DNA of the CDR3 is TGTGCTCTTAGGGACCCTAGGCCTTCCATCCGTACTGGGGGACCTGGTATCACCGATAAACTCATCTTT.

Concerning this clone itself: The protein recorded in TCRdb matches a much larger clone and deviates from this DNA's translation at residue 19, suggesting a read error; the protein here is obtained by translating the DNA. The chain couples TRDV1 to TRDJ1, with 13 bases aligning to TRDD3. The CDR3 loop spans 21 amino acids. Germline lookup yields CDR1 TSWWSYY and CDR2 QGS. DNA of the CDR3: TGTGCTCTTGGGGGAGTCTACTGGGGGATACGCGATACCTTTCCCTTGGGTAAACCCATCTTT. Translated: CALGGVYWGIRDTFPLGKPIF.

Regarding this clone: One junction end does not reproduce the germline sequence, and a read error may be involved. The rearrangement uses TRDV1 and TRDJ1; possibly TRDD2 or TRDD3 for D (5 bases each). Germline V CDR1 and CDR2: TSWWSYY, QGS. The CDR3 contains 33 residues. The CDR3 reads CALGSHRRHQSLPGTPERALRLPRSVYTDKLTF. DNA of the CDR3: TGTGCTCTTGGGTCACACAGACGCCACCAATCCCTACCGGGGACCCCGGAGCGTGCTCTACGTCTACCCCGGAGCGTGTACACCGATAAACTCACCTTT.

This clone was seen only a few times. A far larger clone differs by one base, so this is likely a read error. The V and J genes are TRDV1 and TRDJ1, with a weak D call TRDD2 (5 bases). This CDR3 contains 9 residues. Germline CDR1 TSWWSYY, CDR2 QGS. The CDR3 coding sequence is TGTGCTCTTGGGAGCTACCTTCACTTC. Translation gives CALGSYLHF.

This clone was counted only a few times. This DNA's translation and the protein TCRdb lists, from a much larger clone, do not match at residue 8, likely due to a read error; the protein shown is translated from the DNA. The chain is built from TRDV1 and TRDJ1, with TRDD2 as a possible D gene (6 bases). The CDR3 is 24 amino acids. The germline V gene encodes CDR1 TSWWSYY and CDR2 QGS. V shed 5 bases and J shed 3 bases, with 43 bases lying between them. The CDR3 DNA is TGTGCTCTTGGGCAACCGAAATGCCGATCCTACCTTAAGCTGGGCCGTTTTGGGTCCGATAAACTCATCTTT. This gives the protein CALGQPKCRSYLKLGRFGSDKLIF.

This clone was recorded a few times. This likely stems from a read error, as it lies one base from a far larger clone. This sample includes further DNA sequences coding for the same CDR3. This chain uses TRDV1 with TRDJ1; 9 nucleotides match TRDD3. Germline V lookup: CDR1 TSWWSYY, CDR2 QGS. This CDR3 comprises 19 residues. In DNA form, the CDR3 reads TGTGCTCTAGGGGAACAGTCGTACCCGTGGGGGATAAACACCGATAAACTCATCTTT. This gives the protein CALGEQSYPWGINTDKLIF.

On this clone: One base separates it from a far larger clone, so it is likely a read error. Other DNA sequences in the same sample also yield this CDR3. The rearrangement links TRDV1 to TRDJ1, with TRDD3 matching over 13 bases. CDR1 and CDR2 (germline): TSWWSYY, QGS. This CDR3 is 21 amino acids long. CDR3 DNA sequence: TGTGCTCTCGGGGGAGTCTACTGGGGGATACGCGATACCTTTCCCTTGGGTAAACTCATCTTT. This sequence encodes CALGGVYWGIRDTFPLGKLIF.

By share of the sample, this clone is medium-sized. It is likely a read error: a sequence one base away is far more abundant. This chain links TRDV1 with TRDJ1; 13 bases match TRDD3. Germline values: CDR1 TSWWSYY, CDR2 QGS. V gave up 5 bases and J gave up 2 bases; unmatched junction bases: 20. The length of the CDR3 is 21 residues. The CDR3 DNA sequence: TGTGCTCTTGGGAACATAGCTCGGCCTTCCTACTGGGGGATACGTACCGATAAACTCATCTTT. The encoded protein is CALGNIARPSYWGIRTDKLIF.

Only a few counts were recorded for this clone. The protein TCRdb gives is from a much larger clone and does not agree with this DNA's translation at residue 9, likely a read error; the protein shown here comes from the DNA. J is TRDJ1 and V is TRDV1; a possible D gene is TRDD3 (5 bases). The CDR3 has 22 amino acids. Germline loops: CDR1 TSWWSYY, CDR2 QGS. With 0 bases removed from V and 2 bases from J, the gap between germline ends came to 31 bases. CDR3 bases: TGTGCTCTTGGGGAACTGGAGTCCGAACGATGGGGAGGGGGTAGGAGAACCGATAAACTCATCTTT. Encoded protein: CALGELESERWGGGRRTDKLIF.

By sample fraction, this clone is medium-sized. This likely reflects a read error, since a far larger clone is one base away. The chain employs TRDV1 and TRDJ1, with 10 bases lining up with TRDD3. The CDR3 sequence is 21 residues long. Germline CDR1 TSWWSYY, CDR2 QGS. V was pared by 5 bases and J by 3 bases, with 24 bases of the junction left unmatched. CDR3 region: CALGSYLHFYRGIRGADKLIF. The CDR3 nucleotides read TGTGCTCTTGGGAGCTACCTTCACTTCTATCGGGGGATACGGGGAGCCGATAAACTCATCTTT.

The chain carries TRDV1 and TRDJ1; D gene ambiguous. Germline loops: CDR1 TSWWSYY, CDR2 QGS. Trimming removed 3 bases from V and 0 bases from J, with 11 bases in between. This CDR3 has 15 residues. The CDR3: CALGDHERYTDKLIF. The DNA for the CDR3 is TGTGCTCTTGGGGACCATGAGAGGTACACCGATAAACTCATCTTT.

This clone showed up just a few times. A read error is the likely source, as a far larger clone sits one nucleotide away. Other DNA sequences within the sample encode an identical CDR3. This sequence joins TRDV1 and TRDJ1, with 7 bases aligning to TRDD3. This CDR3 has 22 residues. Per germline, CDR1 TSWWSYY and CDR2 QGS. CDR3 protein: CALGENSDPVRDTLNWGDKLIF. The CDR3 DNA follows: TGTGCTCTTGGGGAAAACTCCGATCCCGTGAGGGATACCCTCAATTGGGGCGATAAGCTCATCTTT.

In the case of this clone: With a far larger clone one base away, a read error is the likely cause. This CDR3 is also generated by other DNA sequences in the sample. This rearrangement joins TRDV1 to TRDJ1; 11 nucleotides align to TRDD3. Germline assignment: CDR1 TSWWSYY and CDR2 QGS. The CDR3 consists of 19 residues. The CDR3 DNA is TGTGCTCTTGGGGAGAGCGCCCTCCTACGCTGGGGGATACCCGATAAACTCATTTTT. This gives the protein CALGESALLRWGIPDKLIF.

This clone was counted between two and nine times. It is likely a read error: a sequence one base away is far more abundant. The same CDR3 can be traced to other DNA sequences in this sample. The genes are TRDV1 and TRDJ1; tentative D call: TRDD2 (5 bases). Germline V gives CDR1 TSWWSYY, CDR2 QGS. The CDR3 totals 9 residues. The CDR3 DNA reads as TGTGCTCTCGGGAACTACCTTCACTTC. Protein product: CALGNYLHF.

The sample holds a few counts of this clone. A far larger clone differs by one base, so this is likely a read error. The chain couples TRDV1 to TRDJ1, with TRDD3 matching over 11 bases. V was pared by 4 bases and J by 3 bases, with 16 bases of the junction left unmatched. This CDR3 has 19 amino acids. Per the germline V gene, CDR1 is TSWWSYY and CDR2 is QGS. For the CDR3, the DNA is TGTGCTCTTGGGGGGAGCGCCCTCCTACGCTGGGGGATACCCGATAAACTCATCTTT. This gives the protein CALGGSALLRWGIPDKLIF.

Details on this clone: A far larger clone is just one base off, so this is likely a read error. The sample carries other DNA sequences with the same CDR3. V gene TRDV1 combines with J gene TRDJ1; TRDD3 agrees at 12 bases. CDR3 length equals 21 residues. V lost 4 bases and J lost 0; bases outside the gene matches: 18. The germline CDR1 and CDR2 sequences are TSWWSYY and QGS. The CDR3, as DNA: TGTGCTCTTGGGGTTGGCCCTGTCTTGGCCTGGGGGATACGGCACACCGATAAACTCATCTTT. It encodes CALGVGPVLAWGIRHTDKLIF.